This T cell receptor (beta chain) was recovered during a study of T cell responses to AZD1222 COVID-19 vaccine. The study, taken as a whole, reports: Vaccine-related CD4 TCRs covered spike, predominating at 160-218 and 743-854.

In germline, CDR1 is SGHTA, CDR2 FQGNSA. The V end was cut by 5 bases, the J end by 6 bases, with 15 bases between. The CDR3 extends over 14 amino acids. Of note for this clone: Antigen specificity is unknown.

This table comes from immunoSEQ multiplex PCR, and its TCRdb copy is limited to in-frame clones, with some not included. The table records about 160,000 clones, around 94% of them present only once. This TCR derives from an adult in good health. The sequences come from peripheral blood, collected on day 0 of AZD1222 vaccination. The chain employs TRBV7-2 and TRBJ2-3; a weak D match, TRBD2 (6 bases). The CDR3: CASSPAGPPDTQYF. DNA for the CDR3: TGTGCCAGCAGCCCCGCGGGGCCCCCGGATACGCAGTATTTT.